This TCR beta chain was sequenced for a study of blood T cell repertoires in COVID-19. Study-level information: Both acute and convalescent COVID-19 samples were obtained from the United States, Italy and Spain. Sample material is recorded as cDNA or gDNA derived from T cells, B-cell-depleted T cells, or PBMCs.

Per the original data handling: Reference gene primer amplification gave nucleated cell count estimates. Libraries were prepared by immunoSEQ multiplex PCR; TCRdb keeps only in-frame clonotypes and omits some of them. D and trimming were read from the DNA, whereas the V and J calls and clone size are those reported in that table. This table has 120,000 to 150,000 clones, about 80% appearing once. The germline gives CDR1 SGHVS, CDR2 FNYEAQ. Trimming took 9 bases from V and 4 from J; bases not matched to a gene: 10. The CDR3 runs 14 residues. What was sequenced was peripheral blood. The source of this sequence is a human donor in a cohort sampled during active COVID-19. J is TRBJ2-5 and V is TRBV7-6, with 8 bases matching TRBD2. CDR3 in DNA: TGTGCCAGTCAAAAGTCGGGAGGGGGAGAGACCCAGTACTTC. The encoded protein is CASQKSGGGETQYF.